The clone carrying this T cell receptor (beta chain) was recorded at least ten times. Its antigen is undetermined. Genomic DNA templated the TCR beta VDJ and CDR3 profiling. TCRdb analysed the reads with MiXCR anew, one entry per CDR3 protein. The repertoire holds about 400,000 distinct CDR3 sequences, 55% to 70% seen once, with 4% in the top ten. Trimming left V 2 bases short and J 4 bases short, with 8 bases between. The CDR3 covers 13 residues. Germline loops: CDR1 SEHNR, CDR2 FQNEAQ (reference sequence). The data are from a study of CD8+CD57+ T cells in acquired aplastic anemia. Study in general: Yields of DNA that came from sorted CD4+ and CD8+ cells averaged about 2.9 ug. Approximately 11 million reads were obtained on average for healthy donor CD4+ cells.

Findings and caveats of the study: Overlap between patients and controls comprised about 28 CD8+ CDR3 sequences. No significant patient-versus-control difference appeared in CD8+ Simpson's diversity.

The source material was sorted CD4+, CD8+, or CD8+CD57+ T cells (not recorded which) from PBMCs. The chain has TRBV7-9 and TRBJ1-1; possibly TRBD1 for D (5 bases). The TCR was taken from a human donor in good health, serving as a control. CDR3 region: CASSLSQGTEAFF. CDR3 in DNA: TGTGCCAGCAGCTTATCCCAGGGCACTGAAGCTTTCTTT.